These 20 T cell receptor beta chains share one sample of origin, sequenced in a study of blood T cell repertoires in COVID-19. TCRdb keeps only in-frame clones here, not all; method: immunoSEQ multiplex PCR. The table lists under 350,000 clones, under 90% of them singletons. Input material: peripheral blood. These receptors came from a man in his forties or fifties with acute or convalescent COVID-19.

This clone occurred once. The chain recombines TRBV3-1 (or the pseudogene TRBV3-2) with TRBJ2-7, with 7 bases aligning to TRBD1. CDR1 is LGHDT and CDR2 is YNNKEL in the germline V gene (reference sequence). The V gene end was trimmed by 1 base and the J gene end by 1 base; junction bases not matched to a gene: 7. There are 16 residues in the CDR3. The CDR3, as DNA: TGTGCCAGCAGCCAAGGTATGGGGGACAGATCCTACGAGCAGTACTTC. Protein product: CASSQGMGDRSYEQYF.

Notes on this clone: The sample contains more than one DNA sequence encoding this CDR3. The chain links TRBV5-1 to TRBJ2-7, with no clear D. The CDR3 loop spans 14 amino acids. Germline values: CDR1 SGHRS, CDR2 YFSETQ. Trimming cost V 0 bases and J 1 base, with 8 bases left between them. DNA of the CDR3: TGCGCCAGCAGCTTGGACTCCCGGTCCTACGAGCAGTACTTC. Its translation is CASSLDSRSYEQYF.

This chain links TRBV2 with TRBJ1-2, with a tentative D call TRBD1 (6 bases). This CDR3 is built from 13 residues. Trimming took off 11 bases at V and 2 bases at J, with 15 bases between the two ends. Germline V gene sequence: CDR1 SNHLY, CDR2 FYNNEI. Here the CDR3 DNA reads TGTGCCGGATCCGGGACACCAAACTATGGCTACACCTTC. Residues: CAGSGTPNYGYTF.

V is TRBV11-2 and J is TRBJ1-1, with D perhaps matching TRBD1 (6 bases). Germline values: CDR1 SGHAT, CDR2 FQNNGV. This CDR3 comprises 13 residues. V lost 0 bases, J lost 6 bases, and 8 bases lay in between. The DNA for the CDR3 is TGTGCCAGCAGCTTAGAGTACAGGGCTGAAGCTTTCTTT. Protein: CASSLEYRAEAFF.

This chain connects TRBV18 to TRBJ1-2; TRBD1 matches 8 bases. Trimming at V came to 4 bases and at J to 3 bases, leaving 4 bases not matched to a gene. The CDR3 runs to 14 residues. The V gene's germline CDR1 is KGHSH and CDR2 LQKENI. CDR3 sequence (DNA): TGTGCCAGCTCACTAGACAGGGGCTACTATGGCTACACCTTC. Protein: CASSLDRGYYGYTF.

The V and J genes are TRBV7-9 and TRBJ2-6, with D hard to call. The CDR3 totals 14 residues. Germline loops: CDR1 SEHNR, CDR2 FQNEAQ (reference sequence). Deletions cut 4 bases from V and 4 bases from J, with 8 bases between. The CDR3 spells CASSSFQGANVLTF. CDR3 nucleotide sequence: TGTGCCAGCAGCTCATTTCAGGGGGCCAACGTCCTGACTTTC. Full variable domain (missing parts from reference TRBV7-9 and TRBJ2-6): DTGVSQNPRHKITKRGQNVTFRCDPISEHNRLYWYRQTLGQGPEFLTYFQNEAQLEKSRLLSDRFSAERPKGSFSTLEIQRTEQGDSAMYLCASSSFQGANVLTFGAGSRLTVL.

The chain joins TRBV30 to TRBJ1-1; no clear D gene. Trimming stripped 3 bases from V and 4 bases from J, with 18 bases between. Germline lookup yields CDR1 GTSNPN and CDR2 SVGIG (reference sequence). CDR3 size: 15 residues. The CDR3 protein is CAWSPNLGVRTEAFF. As DNA, the CDR3 is TGTGCCTGGAGCCCTAACCTCGGGGTCCGCACTGAAGCTTTCTTT.

V is TRBV3-1 (or the pseudogene TRBV3-2) and J is TRBJ2-7; no firm D call. Looked up from germline, CDR1 is LGHDT and CDR2 is YNNKEL (reference sequence). V was cut by 1 base and J by 2 bases, with 9 bases left in between. This CDR3 has 14 amino acids. The CDR3, as DNA: TGTGCCAGCAGCCAAGGATCAGGCCCCTACGAGCAGTACTTC. It codes for CASSQGSGPYEQYF.

The chain links TRBV7-3 to TRBJ1-1, with D possibly being TRBD1 (5 bases). The CDR3 loop spans 15 amino acids. The V end was cut by 7 bases, the J end by 4 bases, with 19 bases between. The germline V gene has CDR1 SGHTA and CDR2 FQGTGA. In nucleotides, the CDR3 is TGTGCCAGCAAAGGGGCAGGGCATGTGAGCACTGAAGCTTTCTTT. Translating it yields CASKGAGHVSTEAFF.

The chain couples TRBV2 to TRBJ1-5; D uncertain. Germline CDR1 is SNHLY and CDR2 is FYNNEI. Deletions cut 5 bases from V and 7 bases from J, with 12 bases between. The CDR3 is 13 amino acids. CDR3 in DNA: TGTGCCAGCAGTAGAGGGAGTGAACAGCCCCAGCATTTT. Protein product: CASSRGSEQPQHF. The whole variable domain, remainder taken from reference TRBV2 and TRBJ1-5, is EPEVTQTPSHQVTQMGQEVILRCVPISNHLYFYWYRQILGQKVEFLVSFYNNEISEKSEIFDDQFSVERPDGSNFTLKIRSTKLEDSAMYFCASSRGSEQPQHFGDGTRLSIL.

The rearrangement links TRBV4-2 to TRBJ2-5; D remains unclear. The V gene's germline CDR1 is LGHNA and CDR2 YNFKEQ. Trimming cost V 0 bases and J 2 bases, with 4 bases left between them. The CDR3 is 13 residues long. The CDR3 nucleotides read TGTGCCAGCAGCCAAGACTATCAAGAGACCCAGTACTTC. Translating gives CASSQDYQETQYF.

The chain combines TRBV9 with TRBJ1-1, with D possibly being TRBD1 (6 bases). Germline V gene data show CDR1 as SGDLS and CDR2 as YYNGEE. This CDR3 spans 14 amino acids. V was trimmed by 2 bases and J by 1 base, leaving 9 bases between them. This CDR3 is CASSVTGTNTEAFF. In nucleotides, the CDR3 is TGTGCCAGCAGCGTGACAGGAACGAACACTGAAGCTTTCTTT. Together with reference TRBV9 and TRBJ1-1, the CDR3 gives the full variable domain: DSGVTQTPKHLITATGQRVTLRCSPRSGDLSVYWYQQSLDQGLQFLIQYYNGEERAKGNILERFSAQQFPDLHSELNLSSLELGDSALYFCASSVTGTNTEAFFGQGTRLTVV.

The gene calls are TRBV7-9 and TRBJ2-6; unclear D gene. Germline V gene sequence: CDR1 SEHNR, CDR2 FQNEAQ (reference sequence). The CDR3 totals 13 residues. The V end was cut by 7 bases, the J end by 0 bases, with 4 bases between. The CDR3 is CASTLSGANVLTF. The CDR3 nucleotides are TGTGCCAGCACCCTCTCTGGGGCCAACGTCCTGACTTTC.

J is TRBJ2-7 and V is TRBV9; TRBD1 is a possible D gene (6 bases). The CDR3 sequence is 14 residues long. Trimming stripped 3 bases from V and 1 base from J, with 11 bases between. The germline V gene has CDR1 SGDLS and CDR2 YYNGEE. In DNA form, the CDR3 reads TGTGCCAGCAGCGGGGGACAACGATCCTACGAGCAGTACTTC. Translated, it gives CASSGGQRSYEQYF.

This rearrangement joins TRBV15 to TRBJ1-1; D is unresolved. Between the trimmed V and J ends, which lost 5 bases and 5 bases, there was a span of 18 bases. CDR1 is LNHNV and CDR2 is YYDKDF in the germline V gene (reference sequence). The CDR3 runs 15 residues. The CDR3 spells CATSDRPEMATEAFF. DNA of the CDR3: TGTGCCACCAGCGACCGGCCGGAGATGGCAACTGAAGCTTTCTTT. Variable domain in full (rest from reference TRBV15 and TRBJ1-1): DAMVIQNPRYQVTQFGKPVTLSCSQTLNHNVMYWYQQKSSQAPKLLFHYYDKDFNNEADTPDNFQSRRPNTSFCFLDIRSPGLGDTAMYLCATSDRPEMATEAFFGQGTRLTVV.

V and J are TRBV9 and TRBJ2-2; 10 positions agree with TRBD1. Germline assignment: CDR1 SGDLS and CDR2 YYNGEE. Trimming removed 10 bases from V and 0 bases from J; junction bases left unmatched: 3. The CDR3 is made up of 14 amino acids. The CDR3 region has the DNA TGTGCCGGGGGACAGGGGACGAACACCGGGGAGCTGTTTTTT. Translating it yields CAGGQGTNTGELFF. Drawing the rest from reference TRBV9 and TRBJ2-2, the complete variable domain is DSGVTQTPKHLITATGQRVTLRCSPRSGDLSVYWYQQSLDQGLQFLIQYYNGEERAKGNILERFSAQQFPDLHSELNLSSLELGDSALYFCAGGQGTNTGELFFGEGSRLTVL.

V usage is TRBV21-1 and J usage is TRBJ2-1; the table names TRBD2, a call not compared with the DNA. TRBV21-1 is described as a pseudogene. This CDR3 contains 20 residues. CDR3 DNA sequence: TGTGCCAGCAGCAAAGGAAGGGGACTCCCGGGACTAGCGGAATCCAATGAGCAGTTCTTC. Translated, it gives CASSKGRGLPGLAESNEQFF.

The chain has TRBV18 and TRBJ1-2; no clear D. The CDR3 loop spans 14 amino acids. Trimming removed 3 bases at V and 4 bases at J, with 12 bases between. Germline V gene data show CDR1 as KGHSH and CDR2 as LQKENI. The CDR3 spells CASSPTSETYGYTF. The DNA of the CDR3 is TGTGCCAGCTCACCGACTTCAGAGACCTATGGCTACACCTTC.

The CDR3 DNA is TGTGCCAGCAGCTTGACAGGGAGGGACACTGAAGCTTTCTTT. This sequence encodes CASSLTGRDTEAFF. The rearrangement joins TRBV5-8 to TRBJ1-1; D is perhaps TRBD1 (6 bases). The CDR3 loop spans 14 amino acids. Trimming removed 1 base at V and 3 bases at J, with 10 bases between. Germline loops: CDR1 SGHTS, CDR2 YDEGEE.

This chain connects TRBV19 to TRBJ1-2; no firm D call. The CDR3 sequence is 13 residues long. V gave up 5 bases and J gave up 2 bases, with 9 bases separating them. The V gene's germline CDR1 is LNHDA and CDR2 SQIVND (reference sequence). CDR3 in DNA: TGTGCCAGTAGTTATAGCGGGAACTATGGCTACACCTTC. This encodes CASSYSGNYGYTF.